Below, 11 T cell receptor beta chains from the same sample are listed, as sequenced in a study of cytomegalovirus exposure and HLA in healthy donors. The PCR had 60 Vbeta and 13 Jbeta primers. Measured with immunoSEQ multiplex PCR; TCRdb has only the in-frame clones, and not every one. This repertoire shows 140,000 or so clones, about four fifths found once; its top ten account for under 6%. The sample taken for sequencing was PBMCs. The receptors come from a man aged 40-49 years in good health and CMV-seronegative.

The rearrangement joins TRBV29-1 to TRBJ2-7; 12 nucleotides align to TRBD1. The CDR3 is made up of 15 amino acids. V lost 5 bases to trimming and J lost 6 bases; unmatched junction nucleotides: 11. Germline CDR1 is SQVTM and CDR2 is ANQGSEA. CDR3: CSVMPGQGAKGEQYF. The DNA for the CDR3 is TGCAGCGTTATGCCGGGACAGGGGGCAAAAGGCGAGCAGTACTTC.

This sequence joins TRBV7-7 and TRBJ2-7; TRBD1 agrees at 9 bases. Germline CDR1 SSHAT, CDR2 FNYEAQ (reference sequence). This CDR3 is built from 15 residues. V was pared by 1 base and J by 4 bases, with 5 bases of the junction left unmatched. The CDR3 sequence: CASSLGAGQGYEQYF. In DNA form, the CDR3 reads TGTGCCAGCAGCTTAGGTGCGGGACAGGGATACGAGCAGTACTTC.

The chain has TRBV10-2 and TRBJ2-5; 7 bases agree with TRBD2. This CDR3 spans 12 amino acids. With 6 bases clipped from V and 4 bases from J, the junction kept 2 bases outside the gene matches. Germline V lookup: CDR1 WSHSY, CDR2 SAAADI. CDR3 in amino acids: CASSIAGETQYF. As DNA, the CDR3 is TGCGCCAGCAGCATAGCGGGAGAGACCCAGTACTTC.

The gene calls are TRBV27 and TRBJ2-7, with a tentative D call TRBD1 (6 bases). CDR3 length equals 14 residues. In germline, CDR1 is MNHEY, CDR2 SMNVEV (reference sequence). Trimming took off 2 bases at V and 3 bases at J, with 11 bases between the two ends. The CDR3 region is CASSLRGGYYEQYF. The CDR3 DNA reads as TGTGCCAGCAGTTTACGAGGGGGATACTACGAGCAGTACTTC.

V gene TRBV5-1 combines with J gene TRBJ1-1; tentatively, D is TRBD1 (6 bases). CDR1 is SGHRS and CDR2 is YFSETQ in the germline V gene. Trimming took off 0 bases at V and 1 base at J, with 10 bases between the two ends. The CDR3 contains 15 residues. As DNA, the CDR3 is TGCGCCAGCAGCTTGGGTCGCAGGGGGAACACTGAAGCTTTCTTT. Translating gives CASSLGRRGNTEAFF. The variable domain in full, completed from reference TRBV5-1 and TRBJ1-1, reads KAGVTQTPRYLIKTRGQQVTLSCSPISGHRSVSWYQQTPGQGLQFLFEYFSETQRNKGNFPGRFSGRQFSNSRSEMNVSTLELGDSALYLCASSLGRRGNTEAFFGQGTRLTVV.

CDR3 sequence (DNA): TGTGCCAGCAGTCCGGACAGGGGCTACTCCTACGAGCAGTACTTC. Its translation is CASSPDRGYSYEQYF. The gene calls are TRBV27 and TRBJ2-7; 9 bases are shared with TRBD1. CDR3 length: 15 residues. Losses at the gene ends were 5 bases for V and 0 bases for J; bases not matched to a gene: 5. CDR1 is MNHEY and CDR2 is SMNVEV in the germline V gene (reference sequence).

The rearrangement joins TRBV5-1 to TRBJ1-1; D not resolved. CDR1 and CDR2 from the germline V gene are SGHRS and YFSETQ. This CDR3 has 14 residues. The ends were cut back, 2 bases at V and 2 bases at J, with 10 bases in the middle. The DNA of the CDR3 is TGCGCCAGCAGCTTCGGAGATACCAACACTGAAGCTTTCTTT. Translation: CASSFGDTNTEAFF.

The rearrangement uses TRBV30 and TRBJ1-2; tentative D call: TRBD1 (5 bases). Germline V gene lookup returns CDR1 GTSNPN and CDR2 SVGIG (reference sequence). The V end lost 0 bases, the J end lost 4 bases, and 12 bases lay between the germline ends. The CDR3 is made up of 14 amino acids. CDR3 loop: CAWSVSAGPYGYTF. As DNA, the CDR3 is TGTGCCTGGAGTGTGTCTGCGGGGCCCTATGGCTACACCTTC.

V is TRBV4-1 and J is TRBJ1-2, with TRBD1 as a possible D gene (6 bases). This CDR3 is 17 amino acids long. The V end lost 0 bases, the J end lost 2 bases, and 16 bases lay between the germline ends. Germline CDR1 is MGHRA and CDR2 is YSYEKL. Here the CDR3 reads CASSQDSGTPLNYGYTF. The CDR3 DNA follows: TGCGCCAGCAGCCAAGATTCGGGGACACCACTAAACTATGGCTACACCTTC.

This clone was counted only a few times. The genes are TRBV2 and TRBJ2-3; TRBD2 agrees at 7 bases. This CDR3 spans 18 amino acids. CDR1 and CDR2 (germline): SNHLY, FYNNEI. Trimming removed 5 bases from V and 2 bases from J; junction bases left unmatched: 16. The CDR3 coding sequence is TGTGCCAGCAGTCTGACCCAGACTAGCCCATTTCTCACAGATACGCAGTATTTT. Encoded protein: CASSLTQTSPFLTDTQYF. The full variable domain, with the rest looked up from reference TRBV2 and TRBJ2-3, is EPEVTQTPSHQVTQMGQEVILRCVPISNHLYFYWYRQILGQKVEFLVSFYNNEISEKSEIFDDQFSVERPDGSNFTLKIRSTKLEDSAMYFCASSLTQTSPFLTDTQYFGPGTRLTVL.

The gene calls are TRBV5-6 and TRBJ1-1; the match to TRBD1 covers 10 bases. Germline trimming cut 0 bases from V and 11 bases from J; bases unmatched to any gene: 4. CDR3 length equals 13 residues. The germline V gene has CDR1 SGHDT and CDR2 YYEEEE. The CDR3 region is CASSLGTGGVAFF. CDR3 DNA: TGTGCCAGCAGCTTGGGGACAGGGGGGGTGGCTTTCTTT.